Ten or more counts support the clone carrying this T cell receptor beta chain. The record originates from a study of prognosis after radiotherapy for stage I lung cancer. Study-level information: Among the non-small cell lung cancer patients, all were considered medically inoperable. In total, approximately 13 men and 6 or 7 women took part as patients, aged roughly 50 to 84 with a median of around 70 years.

Genomic DNA served as the source from which two-round multiplex PCR generated TCR beta CDR3 amplicons. First-round PCR amplification was performed with primers specific to each TRBV and TRBJ gene. TCRdb passed the multiplex PCR reads through MiXCR, listing each CDR3 protein once. This table has approximately 23,000 distinct CDR3 sequences, roughly 39% appearing once. CT and PET/CT showed node-negative disease in all patients, none of whom had received prior chemotherapy or radiotherapy or had other malignancies. The CDR3 length is 15 residues. V was clipped by 4 bases and J by 5 bases; unmatched bases: 6. Per germline, CDR1 SGHRS and CDR2 YFSETQ.

The specimen was PBMCs, collected before or after stereotactic body radiation therapy (not recorded which). The receptor comes from a donor aged 50 or older with non-small cell lung cancer. The gene calls are TRBV5-1 and TRBJ2-2, with TRBD2 identical over 9 bases. Here the CDR3 reads CASSPGLARTGELFF. The CDR3 nucleotides read TGCGCCAGCAGCCCGGGACTAGCCAGGACCGGGGAGCTGTTTTTT.